This entry features one T cell receptor (beta chain) sequence. Only in-frame clones appear in the TCRdb table, and some are missing; sequencing was by immunoSEQ multiplex PCR. Found here are hundreds of thousands of clones, 85% to 90% of them singletons; the top ten hold 1.5% to 2%. The data were obtained in a study of blood T cell repertoires in COVID-19. Study background: From T cells, B-cell-depleted T cells, or PBMCs came the material, which was cDNA or gDNA.

The CDR3 loop spans 13 amino acids. After removal of 4 bases from V and 5 bases from J, the junction contained 6 bases not matched to a gene. Per the germline V gene, CDR1 is SGHNT and CDR2 is YYREEE (reference sequence). The sample consisted of PBMCs or T cells enriched from blood (not recorded which). The V gene is TRBV5-4, the J gene TRBJ2-7; 7 bases map to TRBD1. This clonotype was obtained from a woman between 18 and 29 years old with acute COVID-19. The CDR3 region is CASSRQGADEQYF. The CDR3 region has the DNA TGTGCCAGCAGCCGACAGGGTGCCGACGAGCAGTACTTC.